The clone carrying this TCR beta chain was picked up a small number of times. Its antigen is not identified. The data are from a study of cytomegalovirus exposure and HLA in healthy donors. Study results and caveats: The authors later linked a missense DCLRE1C variant to TCR beta V- and J-gene trimming.

PCR employed 60 Vbeta and 13 Jbeta primers. Produced via immunoSEQ multiplex PCR; TCRdb's table is partial and in-frame only. This table holds 160,000 or so clones, about three quarters found once. The receptor was isolated from a woman aged 25 to 45 in good health and CMV-seronegative. The sequenced sample consisted of PBMCs.

Here the CDR3 reads CASSDWWETVTQYF. CDR3 DNA: TGTGCCAGCAGTGATTGGTGGGAGACGGTTACGCAGTATTTT. This chain uses TRBV2 with TRBJ2-3, with a possible D match to TRBD2 (5 bases). The CDR3 covers 14 residues. CDR1 and CDR2 from the germline V gene are SNHLY and FYNNEI. V was trimmed by 3 bases and J by 8 bases, leaving 15 bases between them.